This is a list of T cell receptor beta chains from one sample in a study of T cell responses to AZD1222 COVID-19 vaccine. TCRdb's table, derived via immunoSEQ multiplex PCR, lists solely in-frame clones and lacks some. This table has around 140,000 clones, 90% to 95% appearing once. Here the sequenced sample was peripheral blood, taken after recovery from COVID-19. The receptors shown here come from an adult who had recovered from COVID-19. The CDR3 runs from the conserved cysteine through the conserved F or W.

v_call	j_call	cdr3_aa
TRBV19	TRBJ2-7	CASSSRDRVNEQYF
TRBV9	TRBJ2-7	CASSVEGVTSYEQYF
TRBV2	TRBJ2-3	CASDRGRTQYF
TRBV28	TRBJ1-1	CASSSPYTMAEAFF
TRBV9	TRBJ1-5	CASGGDNQPQHF
TRBV30	TRBJ1-1	CAWSSRGTEAFF
TRBV5-1	TRBJ1-1	CASSSGQMNTEAFF
TRBV7-7	TRBJ1-5	CASSLKTYNQPQHF
TRBV5-1	TRBJ2-7	CASSLEGSFSYEQYF
TRBV5-1	TRBJ2-1	CASSLAGQTNYSSYNEQFF
TRBV5-1	TRBJ1-1	CASSIRQKGAEAFF
TRBV7-9	TRBJ2-7	CASSLAASWAGYEQYF
TRBV4-2	TRBJ2-2	CASSQDPTGYTGELFF
TRBV4-1	TRBJ2-2	CASSLSADSDTGELFF
TRBV5-8	TRBJ1-2	CASSSTGIRTNYGYTF
TRBV28	TRBJ1-1	CASSFGQLNTEAFF
TRBV5-4	TRBJ1-2	CASSLESRGDGYTF
TRBV7-9	TRBJ2-1	CASRMEFF